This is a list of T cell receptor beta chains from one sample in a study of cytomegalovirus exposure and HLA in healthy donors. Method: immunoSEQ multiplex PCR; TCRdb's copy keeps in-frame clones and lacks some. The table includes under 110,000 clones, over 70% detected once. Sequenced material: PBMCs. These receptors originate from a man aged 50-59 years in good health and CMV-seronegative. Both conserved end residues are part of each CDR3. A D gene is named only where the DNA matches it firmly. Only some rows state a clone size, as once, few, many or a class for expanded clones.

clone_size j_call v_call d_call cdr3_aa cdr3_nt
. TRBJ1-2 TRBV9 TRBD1 CASSVGTGGNYGYTF TGTGCCAGCAGCGTAGGGACAGGGGGGAACTATGGCTACACCTTC
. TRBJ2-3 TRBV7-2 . CASSGSGTHTDTQYF TGTGCCAGCAGCGGATCCGGGACTCACACAGATACGCAGTATTTT
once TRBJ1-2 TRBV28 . CASSFRVQAAYGYTF TGTGCCAGCAGTTTTAGGGTACAGGCTGCCTATGGCTACACCTTC
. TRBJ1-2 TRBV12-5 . CASGLDSGQNYGYTF TGTGCTAGTGGTTTAGACTCCGGACAGAACTATGGCTACACCTTC
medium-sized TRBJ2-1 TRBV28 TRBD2 CASSTGGYGGAESSYNEQFF TGTGCCAGCAGCACGGGGGGGTACGGAGGGGCGGAGAGCTCCTACAATGAGCAGTTCTTC
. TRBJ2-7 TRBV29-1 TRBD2 CSVRLGGSDSYEQYF TGCAGCGTTCGATTGGGGGGGTCAGATTCCTACGAGCAGTACTTC
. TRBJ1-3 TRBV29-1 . CSVQSTGNDGIYF TGCAGCGTTCAGAGCACAGGGAATGATGGCATATATTTT
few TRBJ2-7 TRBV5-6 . CASSLFGSSYEQYF TGTGCCAGCAGCTTGTTTGGGAGCTCCTACGAGCAGTACTTC
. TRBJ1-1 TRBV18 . CASSPLDTTYTEAFF TGTGCCAGCTCACCACTCGACACCACCTACACTGAAGCTTTCTTT
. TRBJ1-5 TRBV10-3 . CAITGETNQPQHF TGTGCCATCACAGGGGAGACCAATCAGCCCCAGCATTTT
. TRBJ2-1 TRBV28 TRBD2 CASSLFTSGGAYNEQFF TGTGCCAGCAGTTTATTTACTAGCGGAGGGGCGTACAATGAGCAGTTCTTC
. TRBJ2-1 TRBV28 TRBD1 CASSLGQGGQFF TGTGCCAGCAGCCTAGGACAGGGGGGGCAGTTCTTC
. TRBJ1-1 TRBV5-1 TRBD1 CASAKQGLTEAFF TGCGCCAGCGCCAAACAGGGGTTGACTGAAGCTTTCTTT
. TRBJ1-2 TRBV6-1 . CASRFGRGDYGYTF TGTGCCAGCAGGTTCGGACGGGGGGACTATGGCTACACCTTC
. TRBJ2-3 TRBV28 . CASSSTATTDTQYF TGTGCCAGCAGTTCAACAGCTACCACAGATACGCAGTATTTT
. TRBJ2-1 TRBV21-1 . CASSGEGKRGFNEQFF TGTGCCAGCAGCGGGGAGGGGAAAAGGGGATTCAATGAGCAGTTCTTC
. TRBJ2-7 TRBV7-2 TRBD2 CASSFSGGAYEQYF TGTGCCAGCAGCTTTAGCGGGGGGGCTTACGAGCAGTACTTC
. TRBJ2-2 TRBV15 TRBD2 CATSRWRTSGNGELFF TGTGCCACCAGCAGGTGGCGGACTAGCGGCAACGGGGAGCTGTTTTTT
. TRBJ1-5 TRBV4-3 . CASSTDRNQPQHF TGCGCCAGCAGCACGGACAGAAATCAGCCCCAGCATTTT
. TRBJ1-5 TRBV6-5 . CASSYSDRNQPQHF TGTGCCAGCAGTTACTCCGACAGAAATCAGCCCCAGCATTTT
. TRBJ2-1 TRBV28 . CASSLWRQGTTEQFF TGTGCCAGCAGTTTATGGAGGCAGGGGACCACTGAGCAGTTCTTC
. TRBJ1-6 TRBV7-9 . CASSLGLASPLHF TGTGCCAGCAGCTTAGGCTTGGCTTCACCCCTCCACTTT
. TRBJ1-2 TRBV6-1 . CASSEGLAESRVLGYTF TGTGCCAGCAGTGAAGGCCTAGCCGAGTCTAGAGTTCTCGGCTACACCTTC
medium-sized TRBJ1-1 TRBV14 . CASSQTGNTEAFF TGTGCCAGCAGCCAAACAGGGAACACTGAAGCTTTCTTT
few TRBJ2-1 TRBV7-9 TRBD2 CASRDSGKFNEQFF TGTGCCAGCAGAGATAGCGGGAAGTTCAATGAGCAGTTCTTC
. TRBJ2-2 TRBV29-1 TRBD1 CSVDTARGPTGELFF TGCAGCGTTGATACTGCCAGGGGGCCCACCGGGGAGCTGTTTTTT
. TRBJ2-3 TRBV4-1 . CASSQEGVSDTQYF TGCGCCAGCAGCCAAGAAGGAGTTTCAGATACGCAGTATTTT
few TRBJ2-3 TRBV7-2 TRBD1 CASSLAGTDSYITQYF TGTGCCAGCAGCTTAGCAGGGACAGACAGCTACATTACGCAGTATTTT
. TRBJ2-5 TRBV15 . CATSRDRGVTETQYF TGTGCCACCAGCAGAGACAGAGGAGTCACGGAGACCCAGTACTTC
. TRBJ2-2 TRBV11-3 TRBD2 CASSPRGSGGANGELFF TGTGCCAGCAGCCCCCGTGGTAGCGGGGGGGCAAACGGGGAGCTGTTTTTT
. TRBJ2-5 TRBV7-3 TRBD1 CASSLNGQGQETQYF TGTGCCAGCAGCCTAAATGGACAGGGCCAAGAGACCCAGTACTTC
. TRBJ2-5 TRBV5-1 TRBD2 CASSLGPRLAGETQYF TGCGCCAGCAGCTTGGGCCCTCGACTAGCGGGAGAGACCCAGTACTTC
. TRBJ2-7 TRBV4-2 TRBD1 CASSQEDRGRGEQYF TGTGCCAGCAGCCAAGAGGACAGGGGGCGAGGCGAGCAGTACTTC
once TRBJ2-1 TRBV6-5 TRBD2 CASNGLATADEQFF TGTGCCAGCAACGGACTAGCCACCGCCGATGAGCAGTTCTTC
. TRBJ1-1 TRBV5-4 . CASRQGLNTEAFF TGTGCCAGCAGGCAGGGGCTGAACACTGAAGCTTTCTTT
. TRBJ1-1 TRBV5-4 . CASSLESQNTEAFF TGTGCCAGCAGCTTGGAAAGCCAGAACACTGAAGCTTTCTTT
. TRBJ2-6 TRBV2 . CASTARVSGANVLTF TGTGCCAGCACCGCCAGGGTCTCTGGGGCCAACGTCCTGACTTTC
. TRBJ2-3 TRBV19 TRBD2 CASSIPGLAGYADTQYF TGTGCCAGTAGTATCCCCGGACTAGCGGGATATGCAGATACGCAGTATTTT
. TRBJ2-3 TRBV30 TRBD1 CAWSDGTGGFGTDTQYF TGTGCCTGGAGTGACGGCACAGGGGGATTTGGAACAGATACGCAGTATTTT
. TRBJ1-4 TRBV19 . CASSRNRDNEKLFF TGTGCCAGTAGTCGGAACAGGGATAATGAAAAACTGTTTTTT
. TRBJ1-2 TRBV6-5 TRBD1 CASSVDRGGGYTF TGTGCCAGCAGCGTAGACAGGGGAGGTGGCTACACCTTC
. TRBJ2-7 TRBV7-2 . CASSLRYEQYF TGTGCCAGCAGCTTAAGATACGAGCAGTACTTC
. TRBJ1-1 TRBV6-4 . CASAEMEGTEAFF TGTGCCAGCGCCGAGATGGAGGGGACTGAAGCTTTCTTT
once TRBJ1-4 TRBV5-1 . CASSLGLATNEKLFF TGCGCCAGCAGCCTGGGTTTAGCAACTAATGAAAAACTGTTTTTT
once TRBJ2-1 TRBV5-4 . CASTKGGGVAVDEQFF TGTGCCAGCACCAAAGGGGGCGGGGTGGCAGTGGATGAGCAGTTCTTC
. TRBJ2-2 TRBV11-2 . CASSLLDRNTGELFF TGTGCCAGCAGCCTACTGGACAGGAACACCGGGGAGCTGTTTTTT
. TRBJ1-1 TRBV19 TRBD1 CATGQSNTEAFF TGTGCCACGGGACAGTCCAACACTGAAGCTTTCTTT
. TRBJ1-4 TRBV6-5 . CASSYWSGATNEKLFF TGTGCCAGCAGTTACTGGTCAGGGGCGACTAATGAAAAACTGTTTTTT
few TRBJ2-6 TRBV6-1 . CASSEDRVSGANVLTF TGTGCCAGCAGTGAAGACAGGGTCTCTGGGGCCAACGTCCTGACTTTC
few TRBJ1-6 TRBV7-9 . CASSLAGRYDSPLHF TGTGCCAGCAGCTTAGCCGGGAGATATGATTCACCCCTCCACTTT
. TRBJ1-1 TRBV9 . CASSVTGSGLNTEAFF TGTGCCAGCAGCGTTACAGGGTCGGGCCTGAACACTGAAGCTTTCTTT
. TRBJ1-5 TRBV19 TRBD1 CASSRQGESNQPQHF TGTGCCAGTAGTCGACAGGGAGAGAGCAATCAGCCCCAGCATTTT
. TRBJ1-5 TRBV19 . CASSIHPGGLSNQPQHF TGTGCCAGTAGTATCCACCCCGGGGGTCTTAGCAATCAGCCCCAGCATTTT